The rows below give T cell receptor beta chains drawn from one sample of a study of T cells in localized non-small cell lung cancer. Generated by immunoSEQ multiplex PCR, the TCRdb table keeps only in-frame clones and is missing some. This repertoire shows around 78,000 clones, around 81% found once; its top ten account for nearly 9.5%. Sequenced here: peripheral blood, sampled before any cancer treatment. The source of these receptors is an older female donor with stage I lung adenocarcinoma. The CDR3 runs from the conserved cysteine through the conserved F or W. The D gene is left open where the match is weak. Not every row has a clone size; where given, it reads once, few, many or a size class.

j_call d_call v_call clone_size cdr3_aa cdr3_nt
TRBJ1-1 . TRBV7-9 once CASSSQTNTEAFF TGTGCCAGCAGCTCTCAGACTAACACTGAAGCTTTCTTT
TRBJ1-2 TRBD1 TRBV19 . CASSSTGEYFGYTF TGTGCCAGTAGCTCGACAGGGGAATACTTTGGCTACACCTTC
TRBJ1-2 TRBD1 TRBV5-6 . CASSLYGTGDYGYTF TGTGCCAGCAGCTTGTATGGGACAGGGGACTATGGCTACACCTTC
TRBJ1-4 . TRBV7-2 . CASSSPGHPTGEKLFF TGTGCCAGCAGCTCTCCGGGACATCCAACAGGTGAAAAACTGTTTTTT
TRBJ2-1 . TRBV28 . CASNKVVGVSSYNEQFF TGTGCCAGCAATAAAGTCGTCGGCGTAAGCTCCTACAATGAGCAGTTCTTC
TRBJ2-2 TRBD2 TRBV5-1 . CASSLTSADGELFF TGCGCCAGCAGCTTGACTAGCGCGGACGGGGAGCTGTTTTTT
TRBJ2-5 . TRBV11-2 once CASSLSGETQYF TGTGCCAGCAGCTTATCTGGGGAGACCCAGTACTTC
TRBJ1-3 TRBD1 TRBV5-6 . CASSPIGGLSGNTIYF TGTGCCAGCAGCCCTATAGGGGGCCTCTCTGGAAACACCATATATTTT
TRBJ1-2 . TRBV6-1 . CASSSILRCTF TGTGCCAGCAGCTCCATTCTCCGATGCACCTTC
TRBJ1-6 TRBD1 TRBV6-1 . CASSPRDRSNSPLHF TGTGCCAGCAGTCCCCGGGACAGATCGAATTCACCCCTCCACTTT
TRBJ1-1 . TRBV28 . CASSNDWATEAFF TGTGCCAGCAGCAATGACTGGGCGACTGAAGCTTTCTTT
TRBJ2-2 . TRBV7-2 . CASSFNPGFTGELFF TGTGCCAGCAGCTTCAACCCAGGATTCACCGGGGAGCTGTTTTTT
TRBJ2-2 . TRBV5-6 . CASSLEGFGELFF TGTGCCAGCAGCTTGGAGGGATTCGGGGAGCTGTTTTTT
TRBJ2-7 TRBD2 TRBV5-1 . CASSLGLAGFYEQYF TGCGCCAGCAGCTTGGGGCTAGCGGGGTTCTACGAGCAGTACTTC
TRBJ1-1 . TRBV28 . CASTLGGAEAFF TGTGCCAGCACCCTAGGGGGGGCTGAAGCTTTCTTT
TRBJ2-1 . TRBV7-2 . CASSSVTGSDEQFF TGTGCCAGCAGCTCTGTTACAGGGAGCGATGAGCAGTTCTTC
TRBJ1-1 TRBD1 TRBV5-1 . CASSGTGFNTEAFF TGCGCCAGCAGCGGGACAGGGTTCAACACTGAAGCTTTCTTT
TRBJ2-1 TRBD2 TRBV2 . CASAPSGRAMDEQFF TGTGCCAGTGCTCCTAGCGGGAGGGCGATGGATGAGCAGTTCTTC
TRBJ2-6 . TRBV7-8 once CASSFKGLAGSGANVLTF TGTGCCAGCAGCTTCAAAGGACTCGCCGGCTCTGGGGCCAACGTCCTGACTTTC
TRBJ2-1 TRBD1 TRBV2 . CASSNDRGPGNEQFF TGTGCCAGCAGTAACGACAGGGGGCCGGGGAATGAGCAGTTCTTC
TRBJ1-2 . TRBV23-1 . CASSQGTGHIQYGYTF TGCGCCAGCAGTCAAGGAACGGGACATATTCAATATGGCTACACCTTC
TRBJ2-1 TRBD2 TRBV4-2 . CASSQVGGRALTNEQFF TGTGCCAGCAGCCAAGTTGGCGGGAGGGCATTAACCAATGAGCAGTTCTTC
TRBJ2-2 . TRBV7-9 . CASSLPSNTGELFF TGTGCCAGCAGCTTGCCGTCGAACACCGGGGAGCTGTTTTTT
TRBJ2-7 TRBD2 TRBV5-3 . CARSTREVRHEQYF TGTGCCAGAAGCACCCGGGAGGTTCGGCACGAGCAGTACTTC
TRBJ1-4 . TRBV6-5 . CASSPRGGDEKLFF TGTGCCAGCAGTCCCCGTGGGGGCGACGAAAAACTGTTTTTT
TRBJ1-1 . TRBV7-2 . CASSPQAPGANTEAFF TGTGCCAGCAGCCCACAAGCGCCGGGGGCGAACACTGAAGCTTTCTTT
TRBJ2-1 . TRBV28 . CASSHPNTNNEQFF TGTGCCAGCAGTCACCCCAACACAAACAATGAGCAGTTCTTC
TRBJ1-1 . TRBV27 . CASSHRGGHLEAFF TGTGCCAGCAGTCACCGGGGGGGGCACCTTGAAGCTTTCTTT
TRBJ2-3 TRBD2 TRBV18 . CASSPTGTSGYTQYF TGTGCCAGCTCTCCAACCGGGACTAGCGGTTATACGCAGTATTTT
TRBJ2-1 TRBD2 TRBV7-2 . CASSLAVSGSLSGNEQFF TGTGCCAGCAGCTTAGCGGTTAGCGGGAGTTTGTCTGGCAATGAGCAGTTCTTC
TRBJ2-1 TRBD2 TRBV5-4 . CASSLQAAGGPYEQFF TGTGCCAGCAGCTTGCAAGCAGCGGGAGGGCCCTATGAGCAGTTCTTC
TRBJ1-3 . TRBV14 medium-sized CASSQDLPGGNTIYF TGTGCCAGCAGCCAAGATCTGCCAGGTGGAAACACCATATATTTT
TRBJ2-7 TRBD2 TRBV28 . CASSESGSSYEQYF TGTGCCAGCAGTGAGAGCGGGAGCTCCTACGAGCAGTACTTC
TRBJ2-3 TRBD1 TRBV18 once CASSTGADTQYF TGTGCCAGCTCGACAGGGGCAGATACGCAGTATTTT
TRBJ2-3 TRBD1 TRBV28 . CASSSYRGSDTQYF TGTGCCAGCAGTTCGTACAGGGGATCAGATACGCAGTATTTT
TRBJ1-4 . TRBV2 . CASSETRPLGEKLFF TGTGCCAGCAGTGAAACGAGGCCTTTAGGTGAAAAACTGTTTTTT
TRBJ2-1 . TRBV7-9 . CASSLLSSYNEQFF TGTGCCAGCAGCCTACTCAGCTCCTACAATGAGCAGTTCTTC
TRBJ1-1 . TRBV21-1 few CASHAGNTEAFF TGTGCCAGCCATGCAGGGAACACTGAAGCTTTCTTT
TRBJ1-1 . TRBV14 . CASSQLGGHITEAFF TGTGCCAGCAGCCAATTGGGCGGACACATCACTGAAGCTTTCTTT
TRBJ1-1 . TRBV7-6 . CASSLVAGNTEAFF TGTGCCAGCAGCTTAGTTGCAGGGAACACTGAAGCTTTCTTT
TRBJ2-2 TRBD2 TRBV2 . CASNVGLAGTGELFF TGTGCCAGCAATGTGGGACTAGCGGGGACCGGGGAGCTGTTTTTT
TRBJ2-3 TRBD1 TRBV7-2 . CASATGDRAVTDTQYF TGTGCCAGCGCCACGGGGGACAGGGCGGTAACAGATACGCAGTATTTT
TRBJ2-1 . TRBV2 . CASSEIVYQNEQFF TGTGCCAGCAGTGAAATTGTCTACCAGAATGAGCAGTTCTTC
TRBJ2-5 TRBD2 TRBV19 . CASSKTSGGYETQYF TGTGCCAGTAGCAAGACTAGCGGGGGTTACGAGACCCAGTACTTC
TRBJ2-6 . TRBV14 . CASSPSGANVLTF TGTGCCAGCAGCCCCTCTGGGGCCAACGTCCTGACTTTC